This T cell receptor beta chain derives from a study of T cells in Graves' hyperthyroidism and ophthalmopathy. The sample holds many counts of this clonotype. Template material for amplifying TCR beta CDR3 regions consisted of RNA transcripts. A first-round RT-PCR of the TCR CDR3 used the HTBI primer set. TCRdb independently ran MiXCR on the multiplex PCR reads; one entry per CDR3 protein. Here the sample spans approximately 400,000 distinct CDR3 sequences, 15% to 20% being singletons. This CDR3 contains 14 residues. Germline values: CDR1 SGHVS, CDR2 FQNEAQ. V was trimmed by 0 bases and J by 6 bases, leaving 9 bases between them.

The clonotype comes from a young woman with Graves' hyperthyroidism. This chain joins TRBV7-8 and TRBJ1-5; no clear D gene. Input material: blood. The CDR3 sequence: CASSLAGTGQPQHF. CDR3 coding DNA: TGTGCCAGCAGCTTAGCGGGTACTGGTCAGCCCCAGCATTTT.